This T cell receptor (beta chain) came from a study of T-cell memory formation after mild COVID-19. For the study at large: TCR clusters were mostly donor specific.

V was clipped by 5 bases and J by 1 base; unmatched bases: 7. CDR3 length: 15 amino acids. Germline values: CDR1 SGHDT, CDR2 YYEEEE. This clonotype turned up a few times. What it binds is not known. Libraries for TCRalpha and TCRbeta carried sample barcodes and unique molecular identifiers via 5'RACE. MiXCR, run by TCRdb on the 5' RACE reads, gives a single entry per CDR3 protein. The repertoire consists of some 130,000 distinct CDR3 sequences, with over 15% occurring once and the leading ten covering roughly 5%. General observations from the study: For contracting clones, CD4+ ones sat mainly in CM and EM, CD8+ in EMRA. Cross-reactive memory seemingly joined, as some responding clones were found in pre-infection memory.

Sample: PBMCs or a T cell subset sorted from them (not recorded which). The origin of this receptor is a man aged 18 to 30 who had mild COVID-19 (a few samples of this study predate the infection). Cell type and time point are not known. The chain has TRBV5-6 and TRBJ2-5, with 8 bases lining up with TRBD1. In DNA form, the CDR3 reads TGTGCCAGCAGGGCCGGGACAGGATTCCAAGAGACCCAGTACTTC. It is translated as CASRAGTGFQETQYF.